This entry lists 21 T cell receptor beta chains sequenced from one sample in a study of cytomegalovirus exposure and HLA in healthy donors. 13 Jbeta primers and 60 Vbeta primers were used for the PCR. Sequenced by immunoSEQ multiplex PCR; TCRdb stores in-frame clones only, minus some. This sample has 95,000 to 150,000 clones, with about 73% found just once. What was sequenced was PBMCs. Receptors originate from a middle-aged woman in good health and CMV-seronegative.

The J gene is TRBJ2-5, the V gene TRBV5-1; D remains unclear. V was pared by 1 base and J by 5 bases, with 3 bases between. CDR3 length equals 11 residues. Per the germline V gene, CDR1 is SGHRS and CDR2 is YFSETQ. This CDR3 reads CASSLSETQYF. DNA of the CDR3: TGCGCCAGCAGCTTGTCGGAGACCCAGTACTTC.

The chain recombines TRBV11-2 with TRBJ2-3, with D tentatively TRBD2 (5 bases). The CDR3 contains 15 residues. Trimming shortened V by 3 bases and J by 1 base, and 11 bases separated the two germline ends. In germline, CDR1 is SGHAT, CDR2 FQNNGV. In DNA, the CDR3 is TGTGCCAGCAGCTTGAGGGTAAGCGGCACAGATACGCAGTATTTT. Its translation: CASSLRVSGTDTQYF.

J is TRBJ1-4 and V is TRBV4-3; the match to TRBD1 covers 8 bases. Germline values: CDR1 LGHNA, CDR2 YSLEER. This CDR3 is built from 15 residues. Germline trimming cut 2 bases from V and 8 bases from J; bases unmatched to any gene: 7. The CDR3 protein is CASSQFLTGGEKLFF. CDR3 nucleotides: TGCGCCAGCAGCCAATTTCTTACAGGGGGGGAAAAACTGTTTTTT.

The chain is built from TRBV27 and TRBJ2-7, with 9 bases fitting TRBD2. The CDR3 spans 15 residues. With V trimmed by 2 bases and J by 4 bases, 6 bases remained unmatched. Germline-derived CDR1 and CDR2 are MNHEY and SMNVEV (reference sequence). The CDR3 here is CASSLRVAGVYEQYF. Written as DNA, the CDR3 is TGTGCCAGCAGTTTAAGGGTAGCGGGAGTTTACGAGCAGTACTTC.

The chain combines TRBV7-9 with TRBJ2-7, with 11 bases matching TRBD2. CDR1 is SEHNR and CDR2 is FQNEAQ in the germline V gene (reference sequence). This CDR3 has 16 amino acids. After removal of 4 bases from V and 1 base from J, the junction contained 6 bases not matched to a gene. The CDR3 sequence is CASSSVSGRGSYEQYF. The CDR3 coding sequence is TGTGCCAGCAGCTCTGTTAGCGGGAGGGGGTCCTACGAGCAGTACTTC.

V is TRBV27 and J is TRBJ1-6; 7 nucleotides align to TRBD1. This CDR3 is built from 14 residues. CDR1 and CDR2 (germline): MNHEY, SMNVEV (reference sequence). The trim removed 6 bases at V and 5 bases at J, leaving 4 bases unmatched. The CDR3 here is CASSRDSNNSPLHF. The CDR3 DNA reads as TGTGCCAGCAGCAGGGACAGCAATAATTCACCCCTCCACTTT.

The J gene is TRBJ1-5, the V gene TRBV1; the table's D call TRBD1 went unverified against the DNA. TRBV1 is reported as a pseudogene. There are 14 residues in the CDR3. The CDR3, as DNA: TGCACCAGCAGCCAGTCACAGGGTACTCAGCCCCAGCATTTT. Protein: CTSSQSQGTQPQHF.

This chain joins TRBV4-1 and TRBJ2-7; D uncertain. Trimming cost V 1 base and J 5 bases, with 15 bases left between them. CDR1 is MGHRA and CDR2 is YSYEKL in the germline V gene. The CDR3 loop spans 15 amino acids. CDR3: CASSQVLQNEDEQYF. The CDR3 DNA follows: TGCGCCAGCAGCCAAGTTTTACAAAACGAGGACGAGCAGTACTTC.

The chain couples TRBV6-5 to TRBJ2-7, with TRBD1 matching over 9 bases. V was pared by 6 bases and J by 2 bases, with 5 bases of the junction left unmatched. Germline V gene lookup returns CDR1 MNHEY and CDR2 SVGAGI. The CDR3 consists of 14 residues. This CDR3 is CASRVRDRAYEQYF. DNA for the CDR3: TGTGCCAGCAGAGTCCGGGACAGGGCCTACGAGCAGTACTTC.

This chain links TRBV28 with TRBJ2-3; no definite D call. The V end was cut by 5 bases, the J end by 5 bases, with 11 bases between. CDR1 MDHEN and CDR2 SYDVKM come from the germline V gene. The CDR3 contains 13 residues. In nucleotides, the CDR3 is TGTGCCAGCAGTGTAGCCACTAAAGATACGCAGTATTTT. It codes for CASSVATKDTQYF.

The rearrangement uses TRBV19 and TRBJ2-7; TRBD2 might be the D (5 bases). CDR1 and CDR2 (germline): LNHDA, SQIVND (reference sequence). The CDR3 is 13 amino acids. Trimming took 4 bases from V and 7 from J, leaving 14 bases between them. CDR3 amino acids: CASSKARTGEQYF. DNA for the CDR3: TGTGCCAGTAGTAAGGCACGGACTGGGGAGCAGTACTTC.

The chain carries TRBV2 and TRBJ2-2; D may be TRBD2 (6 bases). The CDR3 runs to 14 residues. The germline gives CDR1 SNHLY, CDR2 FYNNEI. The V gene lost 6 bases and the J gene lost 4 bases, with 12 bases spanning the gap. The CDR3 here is CASRLLATTGELFF. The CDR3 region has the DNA TGTGCCAGCAGGCTACTAGCAACCACCGGGGAGCTGTTTTTT.

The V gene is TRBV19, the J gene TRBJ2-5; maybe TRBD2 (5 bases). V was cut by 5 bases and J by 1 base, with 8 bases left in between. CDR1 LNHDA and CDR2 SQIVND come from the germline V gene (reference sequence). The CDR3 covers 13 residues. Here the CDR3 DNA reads TGTGCCAGTAGTGAACTAGTCCAAGAGACCCAGTACTTC. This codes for CASSELVQETQYF.

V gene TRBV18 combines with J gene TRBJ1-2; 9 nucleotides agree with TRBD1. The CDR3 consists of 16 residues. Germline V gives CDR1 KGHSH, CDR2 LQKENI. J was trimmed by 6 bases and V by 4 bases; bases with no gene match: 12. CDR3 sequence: CASSLSGTGYTNGYTF. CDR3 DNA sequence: TGTGCCAGCTCACTTTCCGGGACAGGGTATACTAATGGCTACACCTTC.

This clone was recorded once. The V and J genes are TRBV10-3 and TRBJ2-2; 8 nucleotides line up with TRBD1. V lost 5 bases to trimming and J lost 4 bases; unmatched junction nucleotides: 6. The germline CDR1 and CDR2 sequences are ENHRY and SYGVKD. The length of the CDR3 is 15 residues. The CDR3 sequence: CAISSLTGATGELFF. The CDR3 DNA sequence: TGTGCCATCAGTTCCTTGACAGGGGCCACCGGGGAGCTGTTTTTT.

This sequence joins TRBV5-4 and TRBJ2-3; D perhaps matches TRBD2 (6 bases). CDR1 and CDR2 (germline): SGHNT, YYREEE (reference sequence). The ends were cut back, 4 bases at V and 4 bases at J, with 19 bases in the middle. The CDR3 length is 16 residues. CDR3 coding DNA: TGTGCCAGCAGCGGTCGGGTTCAGGGAGGCCCAGATACGCAGTATTTT. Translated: CASSGRVQGGPDTQYF.

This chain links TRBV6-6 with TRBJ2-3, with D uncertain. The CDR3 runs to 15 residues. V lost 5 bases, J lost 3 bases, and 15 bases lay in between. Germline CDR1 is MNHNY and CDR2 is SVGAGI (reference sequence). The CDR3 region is CASSPKRVWTDTQYF. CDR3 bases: TGTGCCAGCAGTCCTAAGCGAGTTTGGACAGATACGCAGTATTTT.

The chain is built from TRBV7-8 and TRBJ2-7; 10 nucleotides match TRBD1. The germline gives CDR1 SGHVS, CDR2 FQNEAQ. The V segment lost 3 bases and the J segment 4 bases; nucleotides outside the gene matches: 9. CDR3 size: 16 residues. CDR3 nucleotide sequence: TGTGCCAGCAGCTTTCGGCCCGGGACAGGGGTTTACGAGCAGTACTTC. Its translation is CASSFRPGTGVYEQYF.

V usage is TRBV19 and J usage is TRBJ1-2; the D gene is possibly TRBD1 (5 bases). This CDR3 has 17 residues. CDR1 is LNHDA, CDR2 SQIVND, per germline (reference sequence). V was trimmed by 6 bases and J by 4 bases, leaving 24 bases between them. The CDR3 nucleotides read TGTGCCAGTAGCCCTGTCCCTGTTGGGGCTTGGGGCTATGGCTACACCTTC. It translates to CASSPVPVGAWGYGYTF. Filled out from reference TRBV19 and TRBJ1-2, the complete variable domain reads DGGITQSPKYLFRKEGQNVTLSCEQNLNHDAMYWYRQDPGQGLRLIYYSQIVNDFQKGDIAEGYSVSREKKESFPLTVTSAQKNPTAFYLCASSPVPVGAWGYGYTFGSGTRLTVV.

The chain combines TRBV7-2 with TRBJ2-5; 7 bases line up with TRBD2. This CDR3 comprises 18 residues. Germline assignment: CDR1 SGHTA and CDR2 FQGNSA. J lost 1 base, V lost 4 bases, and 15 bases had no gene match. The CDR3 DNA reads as TGTGCCAGCAGCTCGGAGGGGAGCGGGGTAGGGGTCCAAGAGACCCAGTACTTC. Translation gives CASSSEGSGVGVQETQYF.

The chain's CDR3 is CASSLAPGTAIAAQYF. CDR3 nucleotide sequence: TGTGCCAGCAGCTTAGCTCCCGGGACTGCGATTGCGGCCCAGTACTTC. This chain links TRBV11-1 with TRBJ2-5, with D possibly matching TRBD2 (6 bases). CDR1 is SGHAT, CDR2 FQDESV, per germline (reference sequence). The CDR3 extends over 16 amino acids. The V end was cut by 0 bases, the J end by 9 bases, with 20 bases between.